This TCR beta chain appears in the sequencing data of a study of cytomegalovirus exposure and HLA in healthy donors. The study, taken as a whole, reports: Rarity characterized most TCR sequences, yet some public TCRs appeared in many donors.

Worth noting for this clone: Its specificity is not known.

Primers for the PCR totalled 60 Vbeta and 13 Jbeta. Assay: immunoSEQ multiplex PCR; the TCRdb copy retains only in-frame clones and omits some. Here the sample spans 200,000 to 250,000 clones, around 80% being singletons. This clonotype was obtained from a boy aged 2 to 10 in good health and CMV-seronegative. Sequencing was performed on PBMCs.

CDR3 coding DNA: TGTGCCTGGACACGTAGGAGATTGGACACTGAAGCTTTCTTT. It translates to CAWTRRRLDTEAFF. This chain connects TRBV30 to TRBJ1-1; D is unresolved. This CDR3 has 14 amino acids. The V gene lost 4 bases and the J gene lost 3 bases, with 15 bases spanning the gap. Germline-derived CDR1 and CDR2 are GTSNPN and SVGIG (reference sequence).